Listed here are 6 T cell receptor beta chains from one sample, sequenced in a study of shared clonotypes between healthy human individuals. The table came from immunoSEQ multiplex PCR; TCRdb's copy has only in-frame clones and leaves some out. The data hold 1.5 million to 1.9 million clones, with 98% observed a single time. Sequenced input: naive CD4+ T cells sorted from blood. Described subset: CD45RA+ positively selected. The receptors here all came from a man between 25 and 39 years old in good health.

The chain combines TRBV5-1 with TRBJ2-1; no clear D gene. The germline CDR1 and CDR2 sequences are SGHRS and YFSETQ. Trimming cost V 4 bases and J 4 bases, with 9 bases left between them. The CDR3 runs 13 residues. CDR3 in amino acids: CASSSPGYNEQFF. The CDR3 DNA reads TGCGCCAGCAGCAGCCCTGGATACAATGAGCAGTTCTTC.

The V gene is TRBV2, the J gene TRBJ1-2, with 7 bases matching TRBD1. V trimming: 11 bases; J trimming: 0 bases; junction bases outside the gene matches: 6. Germline values: CDR1 SNHLY, CDR2 FYNNEI. This CDR3 spans 13 amino acids. This CDR3 reads CAGQGDSNYGYTF. The CDR3 DNA reads TGTGCCGGTCAGGGGGACTCTAACTATGGCTACACCTTC.

The rearrangement joins TRBV7-2 to TRBJ2-3; possible D gene TRBD1, 5 bases. Germline V CDR1 and CDR2: SGHTA, FQGNSA. This CDR3 is 15 amino acids long. V lost 0 bases to trimming and J lost 7 bases, with 14 bases between them. The CDR3 reads CASSLALPDINTQYF. In DNA, the CDR3 is TGTGCCAGCAGCTTAGCTCTCCCGGACATAAATACGCAGTATTTT.

J is TRBJ2-7 and V is TRBV25-1; D unclear. Trimming shortened V by 3 bases and J by 4 bases, and 16 bases separated the two germline ends. Looked up from germline, CDR1 is MGHDK and CDR2 is SYGVNS. The CDR3 consists of 15 residues. Written as DNA, the CDR3 is TGTGCCAGCAGTGAGGTAGGGCAGCAGGAGTACGAGCAGTACTTC. Its translation is CASSEVGQQEYEQYF.

This clone has just one count. The V call is TRBV6-1, the J call TRBJ2-1, with 8 bases matching TRBD1. The CDR3 is made up of 16 amino acids. Germline CDR1 reads MNHNS; CDR2 reads SASEGT. The ends lost 3 bases at V and 3 bases at J; junction bases unmatched: 7. CDR3 nucleotides: TGTGCCAGCAGTGACCAGGGGGCACAAGACTACAATGAGCAGTTCTTC. Translation: CASSDQGAQDYNEQFF.

The V call is TRBV9, the J call TRBJ2-1; perhaps D is TRBD1 or TRBD2 (5 bases each). The V end was cut by 0 bases, the J end by 3 bases, with 13 bases between. CDR1 is SGDLS, CDR2 YYNGEE, per germline. There are 16 residues in the CDR3. For the CDR3, the DNA is TGTGCCAGCAGCGTAGGGGGACCCAACCTCTACAATGAGCAGTTCTTC. It is translated as CASSVGGPNLYNEQFF.